The T cell receptor beta chain described here comes from a study of cytomegalovirus exposure and HLA in healthy donors (dated by TCRdb to about 2017). With respect to the entire study: The roughly 650 repertoires of the first cohort and the approximately 110 validation repertoires were produced on the same platform, according to a later analysis. The study aimed to test whether signatures of past pathogen exposure could be identified by cataloging public T cell receptors. High-throughput TCR immunosequencing, statistical association of individual TCRs with disease status, and machine learning were combined to predict cytomegalovirus infection status. A separate validation cohort of about 110 different subjects was used in addition to the approximately 700-subject first cohort.

Study-level results and caveats: All 120 or so repertoires were used to score co-occurrence in the validation cohort in a later analysis, because that analysis had no HLA typing for the cohort. In vitro tests confirmed that a few of the cytomegalovirus-associated TCR beta chains recognize cytomegalovirus antigens. The study listed 150 to 200 TCR beta chains as associated with cytomegalovirus. The classifier was reported to diagnose cytomegalovirus status with high specificity and sensitivity in both the original cohort and the validation cohort. Across donors, most TCR sequences were observed very rarely, whereas some public TCRs were present in many individuals. The authors suggested that the approach could potentially be extended to other disease states and immunological phenotypes. Of the cluster scores, 90% to 95% were above 0 in a later analysis, which found that TCRs clustered in the first cohort also tended to co-occur in the roughly 130 validation repertoires.

Receptor amplification or capture employed the immunoSEQ multiplex PCR assay. From the authors' description of their analysis: A statistical classification framework was built to diagnose cytomegalovirus status from the catalog of TCR beta chain sequences. TCRdb carries this immuneACCESS record with in-frame sequences only. Its versions omit some clonotypes, under half of them owing to an unresolved V gene in the studies checked, with the rest unexplained. V and J calls and clone size are given by that table; D and trimming were obtained from the DNA. This sample is represented by about 65,000 clones; about 94% of them were singletons. 4.4% of the sample belongs to the ten largest clones. With respect to this clone: This clone's antigen is unknown. No much larger clone is present one base from it, and per-base qualities are unavailable.

Donors formed part of the validation cohort, which comprised fewer than 150 subjects and was distinct from the first cohort of 666 subjects. There are 13 amino acids in the CDR3, from cysteine to phenylalanine inclusive. Here the CDR3 DNA is all that survives: 39 bases in frame from base 1. The V and J ends are trimmed by 2 bases and 8 bases, leaving 9 bases between them. Sequences MGHRA (CDR1) and YSYEKL (CDR2) are obtained from the germline V gene. The receptor's source is a man aged 18 to 35 in good health and CMV-seropositive. The sample consisted of PBMCs. The sequence joins TRBV4-1 to TRBJ1-4; no D segment can be confidently identified. CDR3 reads: CASSQTPGEKLFF. The nucleotide sequence reads TGCGCCAGCAGCCAAACTCCGGGGGAAAAACTGTTTTTT.